These T cell receptor beta chains were read from a single sample in a study of Graves' ophthalmopathy and Graves' hyperthyroidism. TCRdb re-analysed the multiplex PCR reads in MiXCR, keeping a single row per CDR3 protein. The sample lists about 660,000 distinct CDR3 sequences; about 40% were seen once. Sequencing was carried out using peripheral blood. All receptors derive from an adult man with Graves' ophthalmopathy. Each CDR3 is given with its conserved first and last residue. The order of the fields is D gene, J gene, clone size, V gene, CDR3 DNA, CDR3 protein. D genes are given only for firm matches. The listing skips clone size in some rows; elsewhere it reads once, few, many or a size class.

TRBD1,TRBJ1-3,.,TRBV20-1,TGCAGTGTTGAAGGCCCTTTTTATGGGACAGGGTCAGGAAACACCATATATTTT,CSVEGPFYGTGSGNTIYF
.,TRBJ2-2,.,TRBV29-1,TGCAGCGTGGCGCGGAAGCTGTTTTTT,CSVARKLFF
.,TRBJ1-5,.,TRBV7-3,TGTGCCAGCAGCTTAAGGGCAGGGACCCAGCCCCAGCATTTT,CASSLRAGTQPQHF
.,TRBJ1-4,many,TRBV12-3/TRBV12-4,TGTGCCAGCAGTTTGTTAAGGGATGAAAAACTGTTTTTT,CASSLLRDEKLFF
.,TRBJ1-1,many,TRBV19,TGTGCCAGTAGATACAGAATGAACACTGAAGCTTTCTTT,CASRYRMNTEAFF
.,TRBJ2-7,many,TRBV20-1,TGCAGTGCTAGCGAATATACGACAAACGAGCAGTACTTC,CSASEYTTNEQYF
.,TRBJ1-2,many,TRBV19,TGTGCCAGTAGTATAGCCGCGACAGCAACTAACTATGGCTACACCTTC,CASSIAATATNYGYTF
.,TRBJ2-5,.,TRBV5-4,TGTGCCAGCAGCTTGCGGGGACCTCGGAGTGGCCAGTACTTC,CASSLRGPRSGQYF
.,TRBJ1-1,.,TRBV9,TGTGCCAGCAGTTACTTAGGCCTGGTCGGAAACACTGAAGCTTTCTTT,CASSYLGLVGNTEAFF
.,TRBJ2-2,many,TRBV24-1,TGTGCCACCGGCGAGCCGAACACCGGGGAGCTGTTTTTT,CATGEPNTGELFF
.,TRBJ1-4,.,TRBV2,TGTGCCAGCTACTCGGGCCGGAATGAAAAACTGTTTTTT,CASYSGRNEKLFF
.,TRBJ1-2,.,TRBV6-5,TGTGCCAGCAGTTACCTACAGGGAGTCGGAGGCTACACCTTC,CASSYLQGVGGYTF
TRBD1,TRBJ1-5,.,TRBV10-3,TGTGCCATCAGTGCAAAGGACAGGGTACTTCAGCCCCAGCATTTT,CAISAKDRVLQPQHF
TRBD2,TRBJ2-5,.,TRBV15,TGTGCCACCAGCAGAAAAGCGGGGGAAGAGGCCCAGTACTTC,CATSRKAGEEAQYF
.,TRBJ2-7,many,TRBV20-1,TGCAGTGCTATGTCCCACTCCTACGAGCAGTACTTC,CSAMSHSYEQYF
.,TRBJ2-3,few,TRBV29-1,TGCAGCGTTGGGGGGGCCAGTAGCACAGATACGCAGTATTTT,CSVGGASSTDTQYF
.,TRBJ2-7,.,TRBV20-1,TGCAGTGCTCCCGATACTACGGGAGTAACCTACGAGCAGTACTTC,CSAPDTTGVTYEQYF
.,TRBJ1-6,.,TRBV29-1,TGCAGCTTGGGGGAGTCACCCCTCCACTTT,CSLGESPLHF
.,TRBJ2-7,many,TRBV12-3/TRBV12-4,TGTGCCAGCAGCCGCACCGGGGGCCTAGGGGAGCAGTACTTC,CASSRTGGLGEQYF
.,TRBJ2-5,few,TRBV4-1,TGCGCCAGCAGCCAAGCCCGCGGCGGACTTCAAGAGACCCAGTACTTC,CASSQARGGLQETQYF
.,TRBJ1-2,.,TRBV10-3,TGTGCCATCAGTGGGCGGCGGGAGGGCTACACCTTC,CAISGRREGYTF
TRBD1,TRBJ1-4,few,TRBV19,TGTGCCATCGGGGCTACAGGGGGCAGTGAAAAACTGTTTTTT,CAIGATGGSEKLFF
.,TRBJ1-1,.,TRBV5-6,TGTGCCAGCAGCTTGGTTTCATACGACACTGAAGCTTTCTTT,CASSLVSYDTEAFF
.,TRBJ2-6,.,TRBV10-3,TGTGCCATCAGTGATCGCTCTGGGGCCAACGTCCTGACTTTC,CAISDRSGANVLTF
.,TRBJ2-6,.,TRBV7-2,TGTGCCAGCAGATCCGCCCCGGGGACTGAAGCTTTC,CASRSAPGTEAF
TRBD2,TRBJ2-5,many,TRBV7-2,TGTGCCAGCAGCAGATCTAGCGGGTTAACCCTTGGGGAGACCCAGTACTTC,CASSRSSGLTLGETQYF
.,TRBJ2-2,many,TRBV5-1,TGCGCCAGCTCGGAGGCGGTAAACACCGGGGAGCTGTTTTTT,CASSEAVNTGELFF
TRBD2,TRBJ2-5,.,TRBV15,TGTGCCACCAGCAGACTAGCGGGAGGCATAGAGACCCAGTACTTC,CATSRLAGGIETQYF
.,TRBJ2-7,.,TRBV24-1,TGTGCCAGCTCACCACCGGCACAAGGGAGCTCCTACGAGCAGTACTTC,CASSPPAQGSSYEQYF
TRBD2,TRBJ2-5,.,TRBV10-2,TGCGCCAGCAGTGATAGCGGGGGCCTGAGAGAGACCCAGTACTTC,CASSDSGGLRETQYF
.,TRBJ1-1,many,TRBV10-2,TGCGCCAGCAGTGGGGTGGATCGGAACACTGAAGCTTTCTTT,CASSGVDRNTEAFF
.,TRBJ1-1,.,TRBV12-3/TRBV12-4,TGTGCCAGCAGTGGGGGCAACCGGAACACTGAAGCTTTCTTT,CASSGGNRNTEAFF
.,TRBJ1-5,many,TRBV12-3/TRBV12-4,TGTGCCAGCAGTTACGACAGTTGGGGGGGCAATCAGCCCCAGCATTTT,CASSYDSWGGNQPQHF
.,TRBJ2-5,.,TRBV9,TGTGCCAGCAGCCTCCAGCTAGGCCCGGAGACCCAGTACTTC,CASSLQLGPETQYF
TRBD1,TRBJ2-7,many,TRBV7-9,TGTGCCAGCAGCTTAGGAGTAGGGGACAGGATGGTCTACGAGCAGTACTTC,CASSLGVGDRMVYEQYF
TRBD1,TRBJ1-6,.,TRBV7-3,TGTGCCAGCAGCCCATGGACAGGAAATTCACCCCTCCACTTT,CASSPWTGNSPLHF
.,TRBJ1-1,.,TRBV30,TGTGCCTGGAGTGTACTCGGAGTTGAAGCTTTCTTT,CAWSVLGVEAFF
TRBD2,TRBJ2-2,.,TRBV5-6,TGTGCCAGCAGCTTGAGCCCCTGGACTAGCGGGGAGCTGTTTTTT,CASSLSPWTSGELFF
TRBD1,TRBJ2-7,few,TRBV5-1,TGCGCCAGCAGCCACGGGACAGTTGGGAACGAGCAGTACTTC,CASSHGTVGNEQYF
.,TRBJ2-1,.,TRBV29-1,TGCAGCGTTGAAGAAGGGGGGATCTACAATGAGCAGTTCTTC,CSVEEGGIYNEQFF